Sequencing of this T cell receptor (beta chain) was carried out in a study of prognosis after radiotherapy for stage I lung cancer (dated by TCRdb to about 2021). About the study as a whole: Between early 2018 and early 2019, 20 or so patients with stage I NSCLC were enrolled in Nanjing, China. Among the enrolled patients, fourteen had newly diagnosed primary stage I lung tumors, while roughly five had oligometastatic NSCLC following surgical resection of the primary tumor. All patients were regarded as medically inoperable, because of comorbidities in over 10 patients and refusal of surgery in several patients. The cohort included about a dozen men and five or six women, with a median age of around 70 years and a range of roughly 53 to 85 years. Squamous cell carcinoma histology was identified in more than 5 patients, and adenocarcinoma histology was identified in twelve patients. SBRT was delivered in 3 to 5 fractions with a biologically effective dose of at least 100 Gy, and image-guided IMRT or VMAT was used for delivery. In every patient, SBRT was given without any concurrent therapy. Distant metastases were developed by four of the 19 patients after SBRT, at a median of around seven months, whereas no significant progression was observed in the other 15 patients. This study profiled peripheral blood TCR beta repertoires from stage I NSCLC patients before and after stereotactic body radiotherapy and linked the repertoires to distant failure. A total of around 40 blood samples from around 20 patients were sequenced, with one sample obtained before and one obtained after SBRT for each patient.

Results the study describes overall, beyond this receptor: Differences in TRBV and TRBJ usage frequencies by metastasis status were reportedly observed in two V genes at baseline and in several V and two J genes after SBRT. After SBRT, the count of unique TCR clones dropped from a median of roughly 10,000 beforehand to about 6,800 afterward (Wilcoxon paired P=0.011). The small cohort and short follow-up limited the study, so independent validation of the findings is needed. Whether the expanded TCR clones were tumor-specific was not determined. Post-SBRT Shannon entropy and its change from baseline were lower in patients who developed distant metastases; baseline Shannon entropy was not associated with metastases. No adjustment for multiple comparisons was applied to any of the reported P values.

This clonotype has a count of ten or more. There is no known antigen for this receptor. No base-level quality is on record; no much larger clone is a single base apart. All patients had node-negative disease on CT and PET/CT, and none had a history of other malignancies or had previously received chemotherapy or radiotherapy. At each of two time points, about 6.1 milliliters of peripheral venous blood were collected into EDTA tubes. Ficoll-Paque Plus density-gradient centrifugation was used to isolate PBMCs. Right after collection, samples were placed at -80 degrees C and kept there until analysis. Two rounds of multiplex PCR were performed to amplify the TCR beta CDR3 region from genomic DNA. In the first PCR round, primers specific to each TRBV and TRBJ gene were used, and the primer sequences were filed in Chinese patent CN105087789A. The second PCR round used universal primers. The Roche High Pure PCR Template Preparation Kit was used to extract genomic DNA from frozen PBMCs. Libraries were sequenced paired-end with 151 bp reads on an Illumina HiSeq 3000. On the authors' methods: CutAdapt was used to discard raw reads that did not contain the multiplex PCR primer sequences. High-quality paired reads were merged into contigs with PEAR. MiXCR assigned TRB V, D and J gene segments to each contig by aligning to reference sequences. CDR3 sequences were clustered by base quality and sequence similarity to remove sequencing errors. Diversity was calculated as Shannon entropy divided by the natural log of the number of productive TCR sequences. Clonality was defined as one minus Shannon entropy divided by the natural log of the number of unique clonotypes. Progression-free survival cut-offs for repertoire metrics were chosen using the Youden index of ROC curves, with analyses run in R 3.5.3. In TCRdb, the public reads were trimmed at Q25 with fastp and aligned with MiXCR, with productive beta chains retained. Rows matching on CDR3 protein sequence are summarized as one entry with the most common DNA and genes. TCRdb's processing, not the authors', yielded these V and J calls. The sample records about 59,000 distinct CDR3 sequences, about a quarter of which are singletons. Less than 8% of the sample goes to the ten largest clones.

This TCR was recovered from a donor of 50 years or more with non-small cell lung cancer. The material sequenced was PBMCs, taken before or after stereotactic body radiation therapy (not recorded which).

DNA sequence: TGTGCCCAAAAGACAGCTTATAATTCACCCCTCCACTTT. Its product reads: CAQKTAYNSPLHF. In this chain, TRBV30 is recombined with TRBJ1-6; TRBD1 is a weak D gene call, 5 bases matching. From the cysteine up to the phenylalanine, the CDR3 has a length of 13 residues. Solely the CDR3 DNA is kept, with 39 bases framed from the first base. CDR1 and CDR2, per the germline V gene (reference sequence), are GTSNPN and SVGIG. V lost 8 bases and J lost 4 bases; the stretch between them is 12 bases long.